The next 2 T cell receptor beta chains were all read from a single sample in a study of blood T cell repertoires in COVID-19. The data were produced by immunoSEQ multiplex PCR, yet TCRdb's version contains in-frame clones alone and is incomplete. Here the sample spans 80,000 to 90,000 clones, approximately 83% being singletons. The specimen was peripheral blood. These receptors all come from a woman in her 70s with acute or convalescent COVID-19.

The rearrangement uses TRBV7-6 and TRBJ1-3, with D unresolved. V shed 0 bases and J shed 4 bases, with 16 bases lying between them. The CDR3 contains 17 residues. Per germline, CDR1 SGHVS and CDR2 FNYEAQ. CDR3 nucleotide sequence: TGTGCCAGCAGCTTAGCGCCTATACGGGGATCCGGAAACACCATATATTTT. Translating gives CASSLAPIRGSGNTIYF.

The count of this clone is one. The V and J genes are TRBV4-2 and TRBJ2-3; a possible D gene is TRBD2 (6 bases). The CDR3 is 15 amino acids. Deletions cut 1 base from V and 4 bases from J, with 12 bases between. Germline V CDR1 and CDR2: LGHNA, YNFKEQ. The CDR3 reads CASSQAAGLSDTQYF. Here the CDR3 DNA reads TGTGCCAGCAGCCAAGCGGCGGGGCTGTCAGATACGCAGTATTTT.